This TCR beta chain is drawn from a study of blood T cell repertoires in COVID-19. Study background: COVID-19 samples from acute and convalescent phases originated in the United States, Italy and Spain. T cells, B-cell-depleted T cells, or PBMCs supplied cDNA or gDNA.

Per the original data handling: Nucleated cell counts were estimated from reference gene primer amplification. Sequenced by immunoSEQ multiplex PCR; TCRdb stores in-frame clones only, minus some. The DNA was the basis for D and trimming; V, J and clone size are from that table. The data contain 70,000 or so clones, about 83% of them singletons. This CDR3 spans 19 amino acids. The germline V gene has CDR1 KGHDR and CDR2 SFDVKD. The trim removed 3 bases at V and 6 bases at J, leaving 12 bases unmatched. The sample comprised peripheral blood. The rearrangement joins TRBV24-1 to TRBJ2-2, with TRBD2 matching over 13 bases. The source of this sequence is a human donor in a cohort sampled during active COVID-19. The CDR3 nucleotides read TGTGCCACCAGTGATCTCAGACCGGGACTAGCGGGAAATTCCGGGGAGCTGTTTTTT. The encoded protein is CATSDLRPGLAGNSGELFF.